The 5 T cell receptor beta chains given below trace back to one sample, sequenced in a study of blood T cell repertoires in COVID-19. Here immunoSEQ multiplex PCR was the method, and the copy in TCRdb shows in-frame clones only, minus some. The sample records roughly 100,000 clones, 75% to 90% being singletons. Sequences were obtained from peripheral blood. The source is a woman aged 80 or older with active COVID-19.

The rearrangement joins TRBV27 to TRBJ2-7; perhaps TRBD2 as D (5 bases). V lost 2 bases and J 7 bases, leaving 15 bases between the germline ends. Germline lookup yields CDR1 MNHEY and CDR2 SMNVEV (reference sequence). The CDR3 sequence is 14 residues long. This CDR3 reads CASSLVGSAREQYF. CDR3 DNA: TGTGCCAGCAGTTTAGTGGGTAGCGCGAGGGAGCAGTACTTC.

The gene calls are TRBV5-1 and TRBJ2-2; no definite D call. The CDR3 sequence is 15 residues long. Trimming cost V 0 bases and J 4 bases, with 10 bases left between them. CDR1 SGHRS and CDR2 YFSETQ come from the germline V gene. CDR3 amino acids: CASSLAPRSTGELFF. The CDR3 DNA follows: TGCGCCAGCAGCTTGGCCCCACGGTCCACCGGGGAGCTGTTTTTT.

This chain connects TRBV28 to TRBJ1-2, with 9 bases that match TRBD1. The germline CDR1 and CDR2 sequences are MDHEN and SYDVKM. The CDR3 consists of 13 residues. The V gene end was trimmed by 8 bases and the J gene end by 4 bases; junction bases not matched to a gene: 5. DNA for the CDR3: TGTGCCAGCCAGACAGGGGGATTCTATGGCTACACCTTC. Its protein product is CASQTGGFYGYTF.

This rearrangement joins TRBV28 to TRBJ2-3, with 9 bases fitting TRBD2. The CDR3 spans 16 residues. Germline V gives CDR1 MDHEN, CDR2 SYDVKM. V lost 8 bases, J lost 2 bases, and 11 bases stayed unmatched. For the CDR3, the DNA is TGTGCCAGCCGCAGTGGGCTAGCGGGGATCACAGATACGCAGTATTTT. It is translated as CASRSGLAGITDTQYF.

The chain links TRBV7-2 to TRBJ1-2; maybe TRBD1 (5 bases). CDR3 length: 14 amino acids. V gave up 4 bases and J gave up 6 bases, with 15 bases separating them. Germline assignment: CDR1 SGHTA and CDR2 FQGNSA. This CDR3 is CASSYAGTGNGYTF. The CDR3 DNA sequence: TGTGCCAGCAGCTACGCCGGGACTGGGAATGGCTACACCTTC.